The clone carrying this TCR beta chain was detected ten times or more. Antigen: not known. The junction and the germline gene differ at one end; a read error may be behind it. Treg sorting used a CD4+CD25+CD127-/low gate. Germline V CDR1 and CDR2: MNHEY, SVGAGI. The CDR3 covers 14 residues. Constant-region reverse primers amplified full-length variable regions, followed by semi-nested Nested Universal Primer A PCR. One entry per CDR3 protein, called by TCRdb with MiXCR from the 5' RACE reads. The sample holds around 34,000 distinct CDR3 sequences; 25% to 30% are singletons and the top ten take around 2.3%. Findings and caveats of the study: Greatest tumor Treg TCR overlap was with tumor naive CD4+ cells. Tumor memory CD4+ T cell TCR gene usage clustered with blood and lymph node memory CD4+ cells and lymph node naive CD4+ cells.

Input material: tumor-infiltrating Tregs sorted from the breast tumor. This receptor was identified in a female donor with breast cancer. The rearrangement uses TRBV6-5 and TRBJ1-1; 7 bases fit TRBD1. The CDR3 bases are TGTGCCAGCAGCCGACAGGGACCGAACACTGAAGCCTTCTTT. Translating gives CASSRQGPNTEAFF.